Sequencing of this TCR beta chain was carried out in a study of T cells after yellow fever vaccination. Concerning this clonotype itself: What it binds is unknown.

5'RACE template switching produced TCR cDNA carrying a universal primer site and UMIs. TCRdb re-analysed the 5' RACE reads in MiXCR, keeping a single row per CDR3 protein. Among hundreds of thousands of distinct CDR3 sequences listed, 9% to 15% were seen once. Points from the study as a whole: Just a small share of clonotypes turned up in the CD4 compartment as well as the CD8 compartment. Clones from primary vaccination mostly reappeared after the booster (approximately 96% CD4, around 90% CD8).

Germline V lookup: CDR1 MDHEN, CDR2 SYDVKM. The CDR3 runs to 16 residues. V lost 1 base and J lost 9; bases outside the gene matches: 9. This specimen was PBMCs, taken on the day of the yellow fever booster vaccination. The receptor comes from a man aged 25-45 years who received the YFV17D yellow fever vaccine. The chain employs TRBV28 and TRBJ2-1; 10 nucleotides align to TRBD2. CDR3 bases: TGTGCCAGCAGTTTATCTTCTAGCGGGAGCTTGACTGAGCAGTTCTTC. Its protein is CASSLSSSGSLTEQFF.